Shown below are 8 T cell receptor beta chains from a single sample sequenced in a study of blood T cell repertoires in COVID-19. Sequenced by immunoSEQ multiplex PCR; TCRdb stores in-frame clones only, minus some. The sample consists of approximately 150,000 clones, more than 85% of them appearing once. Sequenced sample: peripheral blood. The receptors derive from a woman of 80 years or more with COVID-19, enrolled during active disease.

V and J are TRBV7-3 and TRBJ1-1, with TRBD1 identical over 9 bases. The V and J ends lost 5 bases and 3 bases, in that order; junction bases with no gene match: 7. From germline, CDR1 is SGHTA and CDR2 FQGTGA. The CDR3 is 15 residues long. The CDR3 DNA reads TGTGCCAGCAGCAACTCCGGGACAGGGTACACTGAAGCTTTCTTT. It yields the protein CASSNSGTGYTEAFF.

This clone was seen a few times. The CDR3 region is CASSRDRVGGNEKLFF. The DNA for the CDR3 is TGTGCCAGCTCACGGGACAGGGTCGGGGGAAATGAAAAACTGTTTTTT. The V and J genes are TRBV18 and TRBJ1-4; 9 positions agree with TRBD1. V lost 4 bases to trimming and J lost 5 bases; unmatched junction nucleotides: 8. This CDR3 spans 16 amino acids. CDR1 is KGHSH, CDR2 LQKENI, per germline.

The rearrangement uses TRBV3-1 (or the pseudogene TRBV3-2) and TRBJ2-1, with 7 positions matching TRBD2. V lost 1 base, J lost 4 bases, and 7 bases stayed unmatched. Per germline, CDR1 LGHDT and CDR2 YNNKEL (reference sequence). CDR3 size: 16 residues. The CDR3, as DNA: TGTGCCAGCAGCCAAGTCGAAGCGGGACCTTACAATGAGCAGTTCTTC. Translating gives CASSQVEAGPYNEQFF.

The chain has TRBV24-1 and TRBJ2-3; maybe TRBD1 (5 bases). Germline-derived CDR1 and CDR2 are KGHDR and SFDVKD. V was pared by 10 bases and J by 4 bases, with 17 bases between. CDR3 length equals 14 residues. The CDR3 DNA is TGTGCCACGAGCCCGGCAGGGATTTCAGATACGCAGTATTTT. Its protein is CATSPAGISDTQYF.

V and J are TRBV19 and TRBJ1-4, with D tentatively TRBD1 (5 bases). The CDR3 is made up of 14 amino acids. Trimming shortened V by 9 bases and J by 0 bases, and 11 bases separated the two germline ends. Per germline, CDR1 LNHDA and CDR2 SQIVND (reference sequence). The DNA of the CDR3 is TGTGCCAGCAGGGTTCAGGCAACTAATGAAAAACTGTTTTTT. Translated: CASRVQATNEKLFF.

The V gene is TRBV6-6, the J gene TRBJ2-5, with TRBD2 matching 10 bases. V was pared by 2 bases and J by 3 bases, with 6 bases of the junction left unmatched. CDR3 length: 16 residues. Looked up from germline, CDR1 is MNHNY and CDR2 is SVGAGI (reference sequence). CDR3 residues: CASSYQLAGQKETQYF. As DNA, the CDR3 is TGTGCCAGCAGTTACCAACTAGCGGGACAAAAAGAGACCCAGTACTTC.

This clone occurred a few times. The chain employs TRBV13 and TRBJ1-5; tentatively, D is TRBD1 (5 bases). V was trimmed by 0 bases and J by 9 bases, leaving 6 bases between them. Per germline, CDR1 PRHDT and CDR2 FYEKMQ (reference sequence). The CDR3 has 12 amino acids. The CDR3 loop reads CASSLGQGPQHF. The CDR3 bases are TGTGCCAGCAGCTTAGGCCAGGGGCCCCAGCATTTT.

This rearrangement joins TRBV15 to TRBJ1-2, with a tentative D call TRBD1 (6 bases). CDR1 LNHNV and CDR2 YYDKDF come from the germline V gene (reference sequence). This CDR3 has 15 amino acids. Trimming took 3 bases from V and 8 from J, leaving 19 bases between them. The DNA for the CDR3 is TGTGCCACCAGCAGCCGCTTGACAGGATTTAGAGGCTACACCTTC. Protein sequence: CATSSRLTGFRGYTF.